This is a list of T cell receptor beta chains from one sample in a study of PD-L1 blockade in urothelial cancer. Clones were read by immunoSEQ multiplex PCR, and TCRdb kept only the in-frame ones, dropping some. Of around 100,000 clones in the sample, approximately 90% are singletons; the top ten hold under 5%. The sample here was PBMCs, taken around atezolizumab (anti-PD-L1) treatment. The source of these receptors is a man aged 55 to 70 with urothelial cancer. Each CDR3 is given with its conserved first and last residue. A D gene is named only where the DNA matches it firmly. Clone size is shown for a subset of rows, as once, few, many or a class of expanded clone.

>TRBJ2-7|TRBV6-5|-|-
TGTGCCAGCAGGCGACAGACCTACGAGCAGTACTTC
CASRRQTYEQYF
>TRBJ1-2|TRBV7-3|-|-
TGTGCCAGCAGTGAGCCCACTAACTATGGCTACACCTTC
CASSEPTNYGYTF
>TRBJ1-2|TRBV6-1|-|-
TGTGCCAGCAGTGAATCAGGTATCGGCTATGGCTACACCTTC
CASSESGIGYGYTF
>TRBJ1-5|TRBV5-1|-|-
TGCGCCAGCAGCTTGTTACCAGGAAGTCAGCCCCAGCATTTT
CASSLLPGSQPQHF
>TRBJ2-1|TRBV7-9|-|TRBD2
TGTGCCAGCAGCTTGGGGCGGGAGGTGGACGAGCAGTTCTTC
CASSLGREVDEQFF
>TRBJ2-3|TRBV10-3|-|TRBD2
TGTGCCATCAGTTTTATAGCGGGAGGGGTCACAGATACGCAGTATTTT
CAISFIAGGVTDTQYF
>TRBJ2-7|TRBV5-1|-|TRBD2
TGCGCCAGCAGCTTGGAACTAGCGGGGGCAGGGGAGCAGTACTTC
CASSLELAGAGEQYF
>TRBJ1-2|TRBV6-5|-|TRBD1
TGTGCCACCTCAGGGGGCCCGGACTATGGCTACACCTTC
CATSGGPDYGYTF
>TRBJ1-5|TRBV28|-|-
TGTGCCAGCAGTTTTCCCCCCCCAGGTCCCGGGCCCCAGCATTTT
CASSFPPPGPGPQHF
>TRBJ1-5|TRBV5-1|-|-
TGCGCCAGCAGCTTGGGGGGGGACGGTCAGCCCCAGCATTTT
CASSLGGDGQPQHF
>TRBJ2-3|TRBV7-9|-|TRBD1
TGTGCCAGCAGCGCACCGGGACAGGGTATCGCAGATACGCAGTATTTT
CASSAPGQGIADTQYF
>TRBJ2-7|TRBV7-3|-|-
TGTGCCAGCAGCTTACCGGGACTCCGGCTGTACTTC
CASSLPGLRLYF
>TRBJ2-1|TRBV5-4|-|TRBD2
TGTGCCAGCTGCCTCGGGGGGCGGGAGGACAATGAGCAGTTCTTC
CASCLGGREDNEQFF
>TRBJ2-3|TRBV10-1|-|TRBD2
TGCGCCAGCAGTGCGGAGCGGGGGGGCACAGATACGCAGTATTTT
CASSAERGGTDTQYF
>TRBJ2-3|TRBV11-3|-|-
TGTGCCAGCAGCTTAGATCAGGTCACAGATACGCAGTATTTT
CASSLDQVTDTQYF
>TRBJ2-7|TRBV7-9|once|-
TGTGCCAGCGGTCCAAGGGGACAAGGCCACGAGCAGTACTTC
CASGPRGQGHEQYF
>TRBJ1-2|TRBV28|-|-
TGTGCCAGCAGTGCACTGACAGTCTATGGCTACACCTTC
CASSALTVYGYTF
>TRBJ2-1|TRBV5-1|-|TRBD2
TGCGCCAGCAGCGGGATAGCGGGAGGAAGCGATGAGCAGTTCTTC
CASSGIAGGSDEQFF
>TRBJ2-1|TRBV4-1|-|TRBD2
TGCGCCAGCAGCCTTACTAGCGGGCCCTACAATGAGCAGTTCTTC
CASSLTSGPYNEQFF
>TRBJ2-1|TRBV7-2|-|-
TGTGCCAGCAGCCCGCGATCTTACAATGAGCAGTTCTTC
CASSPRSYNEQFF
>TRBJ2-7|TRBV2|-|-
TGTGCCAGCAGTGAAGACAGCCTCTACGAGCAGTACTTC
CASSEDSLYEQYF
>TRBJ2-7|TRBV28|-|TRBD1
TGTGCCAGCACCTCCGCGGGACAGGGCCACGAGCAGTACTTC
CASTSAGQGHEQYF
>TRBJ1-2|TRBV5-6|-|TRBD1
TGTGCCAGCAGCTTGCAGGGGACAGGGACTAACTATGGCTACACCTTC
CASSLQGTGTNYGYTF
>TRBJ1-2|TRBV19|once|TRBD1
TGTGCCAGTAGTTCCGGACAGGCGGTATATAGGGTCTATGGCTACACCTTC
CASSSGQAVYRVYGYTF
>TRBJ2-1|TRBV6-4|-|-
TGTGCCAGCAGTGATTCCGATGACCAGGTGCAGTTCTTC
CASSDSDDQVQFF
>TRBJ2-2|TRBV19|-|TRBD2
TGTGCCAGTAGTGGAGCACTACTAGCGGGGGGGTCCGGGGAGCTGTTTTTT
CASSGALLAGGSGELFF
>TRBJ2-1|TRBV10-3|-|TRBD2
TGTGCCATCAGCCCACTCCAAGCGGGGTCCTACAATGAGCAGTTCTTC
CAISPLQAGSYNEQFF
>TRBJ2-5|TRBV7-7|-|TRBD2
TGTGCCAGCAGCTTAGCGCTCGGGGGGGCCTTAGAGACCCAGTACTTC
CASSLALGGALETQYF
>TRBJ1-5|TRBV5-1|-|TRBD1
TGCGCCAGCAGCTTGGGAGGGGGCCTAGGTCAGCCCCAGCATTTT
CASSLGGGLGQPQHF
>TRBJ1-1|TRBV28|once|TRBD1
TGTGCCAGCAGTATTACAGGGGCGACAAACACTGAAGCTTTCTTT
CASSITGATNTEAFF
>TRBJ1-5|TRBV28|-|-
TGTGCCAGCACCCGTCGGGAAGGTCAGCCCCAGCATTTT
CASTRREGQPQHF
>TRBJ2-1|TRBV2|-|TRBD2
TGTGCCAGCACAAGTATGGCTAGCGGGAGCTATGAGCAGTTCTTC
CASTSMASGSYEQFF
>TRBJ2-3|TRBV5-4|-|TRBD1
TGTGCCAGCCGTAGGACAGGGGATTCAGATACGCAGTATTTT
CASRRTGDSDTQYF
>TRBJ1-2|TRBV7-8|-|-
TGTGCCAGCAGCTCCGGGTTTCTCTATGGCTACACCTTC
CASSSGFLYGYTF
>TRBJ2-5|TRBV4-1|-|TRBD2
TGCGCCAGCAGCCAAGGACTAGCGGGGGGGTGGCAAGAGACCCAGTACTTC
CASSQGLAGGWQETQYF
>TRBJ2-1|TRBV2|once|-
TGTGCCAGCAATGGGGGGAATAATGAGCAGTTCTTC
CASNGGNNEQFF
>TRBJ2-7|TRBV23-1|-|-
TGCGCCAGCAGACCTGACAGGCCCCCTCGCGAGCAGTACTTC
CASRPDRPPREQYF
>TRBJ2-1|TRBV4-3|-|TRBD1
TGCGCCAGCAGCCAAGTTTCCACAGGGGACTCCTACAATGAGCAGTTCTTC
CASSQVSTGDSYNEQFF
>TRBJ1-2|TRBV5-6|-|-
TGTGCCAACAGCTTGCAGTCTAGGGGCTACACCTTC
CANSLQSRGYTF
>TRBJ1-1|TRBV10-3|-|-
TGTGCCTCCGGGGGGCAGAGATCGAACACTGAAGCTTTCTTT
CASGGQRSNTEAFF
>TRBJ2-7|TRBV5-5|once|-
TGTGCCAGCAGCTTGGACAACTCCTACGAGCAGTACTTC
CASSLDNSYEQYF
>TRBJ2-7|TRBV30|-|-
TGTGCCTGGAGGCTTACCGGTCGCTCCTACGAGCAGTACTTC
CAWRLTGRSYEQYF
>TRBJ2-7|TRBV4-3|-|-
TGCGCCAGCAGCCAAGATTCGGCCCAGGGCGACGAGCAGTACTTC
CASSQDSAQGDEQYF
>TRBJ2-7|TRBV7-2|-|-
TGTGCCAGCAGCTTAGTCACAGGGATTTACGAGCAGTACTTC
CASSLVTGIYEQYF
>TRBJ1-2|TRBV29-1|-|TRBD1
TGCAGCGTTGTGGGGGACAGGGACTATGGCTACACCTTC
CSVVGDRDYGYTF
>TRBJ2-3|TRBV7-3|-|TRBD2
TGTGCCAGCAGCTCTAGCGGGGGGGGTACAGATACGCAGTATTTT
CASSSSGGGTDTQYF
>TRBJ1-5|TRBV2|-|-
TGTGCCAGCAGAAACAGGGATACTCAGCCCCAGCATTTT
CASRNRDTQPQHF
>TRBJ2-5|TRBV6-6|-|TRBD2
TGTGCCAGCAGCGGACTAGCGGGGGACCAAGAGACCCAGTACTTC
CASSGLAGDQETQYF
>TRBJ1-6|TRBV7-9|-|-
TGTGCCAGCAGCTTGAACCAGGGATACTCACCCCTCCACTTT
CASSLNQGYSPLHF
>TRBJ1-3|TRBV10-1|once|TRBD1
TGCGCCAGTCAGAGATTATCGGACAGGGGGTCTGGAAACACCATATATTTT
CASQRLSDRGSGNTIYF
>TRBJ1-2|TRBV30|-|TRBD1
TGTGCCTCCCGACAGGGGGCGGCTTATGGCTACACCTTC
CASRQGAAYGYTF
>TRBJ2-2|TRBV6-4|-|-
TGTGCCAGCAGTGACTCCCTGAACACCGGGGAGCTGTTTTTT
CASSDSLNTGELFF
>TRBJ2-7|TRBV7-9|-|-
TGTGCCAGCAGCTTAGCCGACAGTCGACGCGAGCAGTACTTC
CASSLADSRREQYF
>TRBJ1-6|TRBV30|-|-
TGTGCCTGGAGTGAGGGAATTAGGCGGGATTCACCCCTCCACTTT
CAWSEGIRRDSPLHF
>TRBJ2-1|TRBV9|-|-
TGTGCCAGCAGCCCTGTCGGAGGCTCGATTGAGCAGTTCTTC
CASSPVGGSIEQFF
>TRBJ2-2|TRBV9|once|-
TGTGCCACCTCGACAAGCAACACCGGGGAGCTGTTTTTT
CATSTSNTGELFF
>TRBJ2-7|TRBV5-5|-|-
TGTGCCAGCAGCTTCAGCTCCTACGAGCAGTACTTC
CASSFSSYEQYF
>TRBJ2-1|TRBV20-1|once|-
TGCAGTGCGCTCCGACAATTTGAGCAGTTCTTC
CSALRQFEQFF
>TRBJ1-2|TRBV4-3|-|TRBD1
TGCGCCAGCAGCCAAGCGGGACAGGGCTATGGCTACACCTTC
CASSQAGQGYGYTF
>TRBJ2-3|TRBV7-2|-|TRBD2
TGTGCCAGCAGCTTAGACCGTAGCGGGGGACCAGCTAGCACAGATACGCAGTATTTT
CASSLDRSGGPASTDTQYF